Listed here is a single TCR beta chain. V trimming: 6 bases; J trimming: 5 bases; junction bases outside the gene matches: 7. Germline CDR1 is SNHLY and CDR2 is FYNNEI. CDR3 length equals 14 residues. This entry comes from a study of shared clonotypes between healthy human individuals. The deep-level immunoSEQ assay was used. Sequencing was performed with immunoSEQ multiplex PCR; in TCRdb, only in-frame clones are kept and a portion is missing. The sample consists of about 1 million clones, about 76% of them appearing once. The sequence was obtained from a man aged 18 to 30 in good health. The sequenced sample was memory CD4+ T cells sorted from blood. The subset was: CD45RA-negative fraction. This chain connects TRBV2 to TRBJ2-7, with TRBD2 identical over 10 bases. CDR3 DNA sequence: TGTGCCAGCAGCCCCAGCGGGAGGGTTCACGAGCAGTACTTC. As protein: CASSPSGRVHEQYF.